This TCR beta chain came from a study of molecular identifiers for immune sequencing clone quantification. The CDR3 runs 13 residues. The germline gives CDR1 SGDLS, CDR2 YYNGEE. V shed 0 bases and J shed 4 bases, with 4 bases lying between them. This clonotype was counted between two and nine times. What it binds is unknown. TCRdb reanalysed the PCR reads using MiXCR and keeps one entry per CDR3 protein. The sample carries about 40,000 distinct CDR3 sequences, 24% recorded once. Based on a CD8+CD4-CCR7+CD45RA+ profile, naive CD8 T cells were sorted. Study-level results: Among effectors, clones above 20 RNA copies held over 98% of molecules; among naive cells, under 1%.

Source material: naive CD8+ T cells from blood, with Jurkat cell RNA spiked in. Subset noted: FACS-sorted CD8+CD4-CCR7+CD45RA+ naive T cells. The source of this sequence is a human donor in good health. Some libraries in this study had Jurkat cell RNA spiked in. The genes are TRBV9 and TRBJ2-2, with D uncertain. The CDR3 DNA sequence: TGTGCCAGCAGCGTAGAGGTCACCGGGGAGCTGTTTTTT. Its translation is CASSVEVTGELFF.